The 30 T cell receptor beta chains in this list originate from one sample, sequenced in a study of T-cell memory formation after mild COVID-19. TCRdb itself ran the 5' RACE reads through MiXCR, one entry per CDR3 protein. The table shows 300,000 to 350,000 distinct CDR3 sequences, with approximately 12% occurring only once. The material sequenced was PBMCs or a T cell subset sorted from them (not recorded which). The receptors were sampled from a man aged 18 to 29 who had mild COVID-19 (a few samples of this study predate the infection). Cell type and time point are not known.

This clonotype was seen a few times. This sequence joins TRBV4-3 and TRBJ2-3; 7 bases fit TRBD2. Germline V gene lookup returns CDR1 LGHNA and CDR2 YSLEER. Trimming took 1 base from V and 0 from J; bases not matched to a gene: 7. The CDR3 has 17 residues. The CDR3: CASSQGAAGASTDTQYF. CDR3 nucleotide sequence: TGCGCCAGCAGCCAAGGGGCTGCGGGAGCTAGCACAGATACGCAGTATTTT.

A few counts support this clonotype. The rearrangement uses TRBV12-3 or TRBV12-4 and TRBJ2-7; D is perhaps TRBD1 (6 bases). The CDR3 covers 15 residues. V was shortened by 7 bases and J by 9 bases, with 25 bases between the two germline ends. The CDR3 sequence is CASTYTGTVRGWQYF. In DNA, the CDR3 is TGTGCCAGCACCTATACCGGGACGGTGAGGGGGTGGCAGTACTTC.

This clonotype was seen repeatedly, ten times or more. The chain joins TRBV6-6 to TRBJ2-4, with D perhaps TRBD2 (5 bases). The V gene lost 6 bases and the J gene lost 0 bases, with 15 bases spanning the gap. There are 16 residues in the CDR3. Germline values: CDR1 MNHNY, CDR2 SVGAGI (reference sequence). CDR3 DNA: TGTGCCAGCAGACCCCCGGGATGGGTAGCCAAAAACATTCAGTACTTC. This translates into CASRPPGWVAKNIQYF.

This chain uses TRBV6-2 or TRBV6-3 with TRBJ1-1; D perhaps matches TRBD1 (5 bases). CDR3 size: 13 residues. Trimming stripped 6 bases from V and 5 bases from J, with 13 bases between. Germline V CDR1 and CDR2: MNHEY, SVGEGT. CDR3 loop: CASSFQGMTEAFF. CDR3 in DNA: TGTGCCAGCAGCTTTCAGGGCATGACTGAAGCTTTCTTT.

This chain uses TRBV24-1 with TRBJ2-4, with a possible D match to TRBD1 (6 bases). This CDR3 has 11 residues. The ends were cut back, 3 bases at V and 16 bases at J, with 12 bases in the middle. Germline CDR1 and CDR2: KGHDR and SFDVKD. This CDR3 is CATSDTDRFYF. In nucleotides, the CDR3 is TGTGCCACCAGTGATACAGACAGGTTTTACTTC.

The CDR3 reads CASSPSWAYEQYF. The CDR3 DNA sequence: TGTGCCAGCAGTCCTTCTTGGGCCTACGAGCAGTACTTC. This sequence joins TRBV12-3 or TRBV12-4 and TRBJ2-7; D remains ambiguous. Between the trimmed V and J ends, which lost 5 bases and 2 bases, there was a span of 10 bases. The CDR3 is 13 amino acids.

The rearrangement uses TRBV7-2 and TRBJ2-1; possibly TRBD2 for D (7 bases). V shed 1 base and J shed 9 bases, with 22 bases lying between them. The CDR3 extends over 17 amino acids. CDR1 and CDR2 (germline): SGHTA, FQGNSA. CDR3 bases: TGTGCCAGCAGCTTAGGAATTGGGTGGGGGGGCGACTCTGAGCAGTTCTTC. Translated, it gives CASSLGIGWGGDSEQFF.

There are a few counts of this clonotype. The rearrangement links TRBV5-1 to TRBJ1-6, with 7 bases fitting TRBD1. Looked up from germline, CDR1 is SGHRS and CDR2 is YFSETQ. V gave up 3 bases and J gave up 7 bases; unmatched junction bases: 7. The CDR3 consists of 15 residues. CDR3 nucleotide sequence: TGCGCCAGCAGCTGGGCACAGGGGAGGAATTCACCCCTCCACTTT. Its protein product is CASSWAQGRNSPLHF. Full variable domain (remainder filled in from reference TRBV5-1 and TRBJ1-6): KAGVTQTPRYLIKTRGQQVTLSCSPISGHRSVSWYQQTPGQGLQFLFEYFSETQRNKGNFPGRFSGRQFSNSRSEMNVSTLELGDSALYLCASSWAQGRNSPLHFGNGTRLTVT.

The J gene is TRBJ2-7, the V gene TRBV7-9; 8 positions match TRBD1. Losses at the gene ends were 1 base for V and 3 bases for J; bases not matched to a gene: 5. Germline V lookup: CDR1 SEHNR, CDR2 FQNEAQ (reference sequence). This CDR3 spans 15 amino acids. CDR3: CASSLGRTGNYEQYV. CDR3 bases: TGTGCCAGCAGCTTAGGGCGGACAGGGAACTACGAGCAGTACGTC.

This clonotype was detected only a few times. The V call is TRBV6-2 or TRBV6-3, the J call TRBJ2-7, with D possibly called TRBD1 or TRBD2 (7 bases each). There are 14 residues in the CDR3. CDR1 and CDR2 from the germline V gene are MNHEY and SVGEGT. V was clipped by 5 bases and J by 3 bases, with 14 bases between them. The CDR3 coding sequence is TGTGCCAGCAGTAATGACAGGGAGGGCTACGAGCAGTACTTC. It encodes CASSNDREGYEQYF.

This clonotype has a handful of counts. The chain carries TRBV7-2 and TRBJ2-3; a weak D match, TRBD2 (5 bases). Per germline, CDR1 SGHTA and CDR2 FQGNSA. The V gene lost 2 bases and the J gene lost 3 bases, with 15 bases spanning the gap. This CDR3 has 16 residues. As DNA, the CDR3 is TGTGCCAGCAGCTTATCGGGTAGCGTGAGGACAGATACGCAGTATTTT. Protein sequence: CASSLSGSVRTDTQYF.

This clonotype turned up a few times. The chain is built from TRBV5-1 and TRBJ2-7; D is undetermined. CDR3 length: 14 amino acids. V was cut by 0 bases and J by 4 bases, with 11 bases left in between. Germline V gene sequence: CDR1 SGHRS, CDR2 YFSETQ. CDR3 protein: CASSLAGPPYEQYV. DNA for the CDR3: TGCGCCAGCAGCTTGGCCGGGCCACCATACGAGCAGTACGTC.

This clonotype turned up a few times. The chain has TRBV29-1 and TRBJ2-7; 8 bases map to TRBD1. The trim removed 6 bases at V and 5 bases at J, leaving 9 bases unmatched. CDR3 length: 13 residues. The germline gives CDR1 SQVTM, CDR2 ANQGSEA. The CDR3 sequence: CSVGTGTTHEQYF. CDR3 DNA: TGCAGCGTCGGGACAGGTACAACCCACGAGCAGTACTTC.

V and J are TRBV7-8 and TRBJ2-3; D possibly corresponds to TRBD1 (6 bases). The CDR3 runs to 15 residues. V shed 2 bases and J shed 1 base, with 10 bases lying between them. The germline V gene has CDR1 SGHVS and CDR2 FQNEAQ. CDR3 protein: CASSLLQGRTDTQYF. The CDR3 DNA follows: TGTGCCAGCAGCTTACTCCAGGGGCGCACAGATACGCAGTATTTT.

The J gene is TRBJ2-7, the V gene TRBV5-1; 8 nucleotides agree with TRBD1. The trim removed 0 bases at V and 2 bases at J, leaving 13 bases unmatched. This CDR3 comprises 18 residues. Per the germline V gene, CDR1 is SGHRS and CDR2 is YFSETQ. The CDR3 DNA is TGCGCCAGCAGCTTGGAAAGGTTCCGAGACAGGGGTGCCTACGAGCAGTACTTC. Encoded protein: CASSLERFRDRGAYEQYF.

The table lists this clonotype with a few counts. The chain recombines TRBV9 with TRBJ2-1, with 8 bases that match TRBD1. The V segment lost 0 bases and the J segment 10 bases; nucleotides outside the gene matches: 9. Germline assignment: CDR1 SGDLS and CDR2 YYNGEE. The CDR3 extends over 15 amino acids. This CDR3 reads CASSVAAGGSGEQFF. As DNA, the CDR3 is TGTGCCAGCAGCGTAGCCGCAGGGGGCTCGGGGGAGCAGTTCTTC.

This clonotype was counted a few times. The rearrangement links TRBV7-2 to TRBJ2-3; no reliable D call. The CDR3 is made up of 14 amino acids. Trimming pared 3 bases from V and 2 bases from J, leaving 9 bases between. Germline loops: CDR1 SGHTA, CDR2 FQGNSA. The chain's CDR3 is CASSFWAPTDTQYF. The CDR3 bases are TGTGCCAGCAGCTTTTGGGCCCCCACAGATACGCAGTATTTT.

This clonotype was seen more than once but under ten times. The J gene is TRBJ2-1, the V gene TRBV20-1; TRBD2 aligns across 7 bases. CDR1 is DFQATT and CDR2 is SNEGSKA in the germline V gene (reference sequence). The junction had 11 bases not matched to a gene; V was cut back by 2 bases and J by 7 bases. This CDR3 has 15 amino acids. DNA of the CDR3: TGCAGTGCTAGAAACCTACTAGCGAGCCAGAATGAGCAGTTCTTC. Translated: CSARNLLASQNEQFF.

The table lists this clonotype with a few counts. This chain uses TRBV4-1 with TRBJ2-7; D might be TRBD1 or TRBD2, each matching 5 bases. Trimming stripped 1 base from V and 3 bases from J, with 19 bases between. There are 17 residues in the CDR3. The germline gives CDR1 MGHRA, CDR2 YSYEKL. The CDR3 nucleotides are TGCGCCAGCAGCCAAGGGGCCGGGACGGCGGAGCGCTACGAGCAGTACTTC. Translated: CASSQGAGTAERYEQYF.

The chain joins TRBV4-1 to TRBJ1-5; no definite D call. Deletions cut 0 bases from V and 6 bases from J, with 15 bases between. CDR1 is MGHRA and CDR2 is YSYEKL in the germline V gene. The CDR3 is 16 amino acids. Here the CDR3 reads CASSQDLGSPSQPQHF. The CDR3 DNA is TGCGCCAGCAGCCAAGATCTGGGCAGTCCCAGTCAGCCCCAGCATTTT.

This clonotype showed up just a few times. This rearrangement joins TRBV7-2 to TRBJ2-3; 7 bases fit TRBD2. In germline, CDR1 is SGHTA, CDR2 FQGNSA. V trimming: 3 bases; J trimming: 0 bases; junction bases outside the gene matches: 15. The CDR3 is 19 amino acids. CDR3 DNA sequence: TGTGCCAGCAGCTTTTGGGGAGCGGGAAAATCAACTAGCACAGATACGCAGTATTTT. Translation: CASSFWGAGKSTSTDTQYF.

The rearrangement uses TRBV20-1 and TRBJ2-1; TRBD1 agrees at 7 bases. The germline V gene has CDR1 DFQATT and CDR2 SNEGSKA (reference sequence). After removal of 6 bases from V and 7 bases from J, the junction contained 9 bases not matched to a gene. The CDR3 has 13 residues. The CDR3 coding sequence is TGCAGTGCGGGCCCGACAGGGATGAATGAGCAGTTCTTC. Translation gives CSAGPTGMNEQFF.

This clonotype was observed at least ten times. The chain employs TRBV12-5 and TRBJ2-2; D may be TRBD1 (5 bases). Germline CDR1 LGHNT, CDR2 FRNRAP. V gave up 0 bases and J gave up 6 bases, with 8 bases separating them. This CDR3 comprises 14 residues. The CDR3 is CASGLVVGAGELFF. The DNA of the CDR3 is TGTGCTAGTGGTTTGGTCGTAGGGGCCGGGGAGCTGTTTTTT.

The chain carries TRBV5-6 and TRBJ2-1, with D possibly being TRBD2 (6 bases). The CDR3 sequence is 13 residues long. V was pared by 6 bases and J by 3 bases, with 10 bases between. CDR1 is SGHDT and CDR2 is YYEEEE in the germline V gene. In nucleotides, the CDR3 is TGTGCCAGCACACGGGGGTTCTACAATGAGCAGTTCTTC. It is translated as CASTRGFYNEQFF.

This clonotype came up many times. J is TRBJ2-7 and V is TRBV20-1, with 7 bases fitting TRBD1. The trim removed 6 bases at V and 6 bases at J, leaving 8 bases unmatched. The CDR3 has 12 residues. Germline lookup yields CDR1 DFQATT and CDR2 SNEGSKA (reference sequence). This CDR3 is CSAPDRDLEQYF. The CDR3 nucleotides are TGCAGTGCCCCCGACAGGGACCTCGAGCAGTACTTC.

The gene calls are TRBV20-1 and TRBJ2-2, with TRBD1 identical over 8 bases. The germline CDR1 and CDR2 sequences are DFQATT and SNEGSKA (reference sequence). This CDR3 region has 16 residues. Trimming at V came to 0 bases and at J to 1 base, leaving 4 bases not matched to a gene. CDR3 loop: CSARDQGTGNTGELFF. The CDR3 region has the DNA TGCAGTGCTAGAGATCAGGGGACAGGGAACACCGGGGAGCTGTTTTTT.

This rearrangement joins TRBV7-2 to TRBJ2-3; TRBD2 matches at 8 bases. J gave up 2 bases and V 5 bases, and 12 bases lay outside the gene matches. Germline V gives CDR1 SGHTA, CDR2 FQGNSA. This CDR3 comprises 17 residues. CDR3 protein: CASSQRRAGGTTDTQYF. CDR3 nucleotides: TGTGCCAGCAGCCAGCGGAGGGCGGGGGGCACCACAGATACGCAGTATTTT.

Only a few counts were recorded for this clonotype. CDR3 DNA: TGTGCCAGCAGCAGGGACTCGGGGGTATCTCGGGAGCTGTTTTTT. It is translated as CASSRDSGVSRELFF. The V and J genes are TRBV7-2 and TRBJ2-2; D is perhaps TRBD2 (6 bases). Germline assignment: CDR1 SGHTA and CDR2 FQGNSA. V dropped 5 bases and J dropped 9 bases, with 19 bases sitting between them. The CDR3 is 15 residues long.

The chain carries TRBV7-9 and TRBJ2-1; D gene ambiguous. The germline V gene has CDR1 SEHNR and CDR2 FQNEAQ (reference sequence). This CDR3 is 11 amino acids long. V was clipped by 10 bases and J by 6 bases, with 10 bases between them. CDR3 in DNA: TGTGCCACCGGCGGAGTCAATGAGCAGTTCTTC. It yields the protein CATGGVNEQFF. Complete variable domain (other parts from reference TRBV7-9 and TRBJ2-1): DTGVSQNPRHKITKRGQNVTFRCDPISEHNRLYWYRQTLGQGPEFLTYFQNEAQLEKSRLLSDRFSAERPKGSFSTLEIQRTEQGDSAMYLCATGGVNEQFFGPGTRLTVL.

The V gene is TRBV29-1, the J gene TRBJ1-5; D remains unclear. The V gene lost 5 bases and the J gene lost 2 bases, with 10 bases spanning the gap. This CDR3 is built from 13 residues. The germline CDR1 and CDR2 sequences are SQVTM and ANQGSEA. DNA of the CDR3: TGCAGCGTTAAGGAAGAAGGCAATCAGCCCCAGCATTTT. Translation: CSVKEEGNQPQHF.